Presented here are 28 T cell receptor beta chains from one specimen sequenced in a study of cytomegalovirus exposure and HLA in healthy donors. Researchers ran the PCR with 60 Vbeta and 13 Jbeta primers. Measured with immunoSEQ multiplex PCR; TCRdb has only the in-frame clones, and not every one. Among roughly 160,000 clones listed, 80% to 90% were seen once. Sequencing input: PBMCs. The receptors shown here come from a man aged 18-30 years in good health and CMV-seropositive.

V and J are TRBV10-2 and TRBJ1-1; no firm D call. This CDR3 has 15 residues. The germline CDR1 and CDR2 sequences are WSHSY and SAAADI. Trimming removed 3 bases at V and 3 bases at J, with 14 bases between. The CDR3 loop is CASSEGRFADTEAFF. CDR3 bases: TGCGCCAGCAGTGAAGGAAGGTTTGCGGACACTGAAGCTTTCTTT.

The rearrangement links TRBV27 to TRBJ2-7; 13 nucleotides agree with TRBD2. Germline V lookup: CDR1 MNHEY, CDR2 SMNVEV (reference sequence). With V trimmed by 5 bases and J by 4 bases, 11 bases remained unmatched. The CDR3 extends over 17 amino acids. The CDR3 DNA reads TGTGCCAGCAGTACCAACCGACTAGCGGGGGGCCTGTACGAGCAGTACTTC. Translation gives CASSTNRLAGGLYEQYF.

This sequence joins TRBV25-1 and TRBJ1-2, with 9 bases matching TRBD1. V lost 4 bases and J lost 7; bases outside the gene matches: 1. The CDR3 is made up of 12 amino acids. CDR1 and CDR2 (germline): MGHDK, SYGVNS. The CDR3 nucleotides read TGTGCCAGCAGTGGACAGGGGGTTGGCTACACCTTC. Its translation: CASSGQGVGYTF.

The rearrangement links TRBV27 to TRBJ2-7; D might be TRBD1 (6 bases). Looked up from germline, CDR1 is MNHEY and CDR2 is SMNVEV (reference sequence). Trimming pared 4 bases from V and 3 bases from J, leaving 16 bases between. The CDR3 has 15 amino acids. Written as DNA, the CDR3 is TGTGCCAGCAGTTCACAGGGACATCTACTCTACGAGCAGTACTTC. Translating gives CASSSQGHLLYEQYF.

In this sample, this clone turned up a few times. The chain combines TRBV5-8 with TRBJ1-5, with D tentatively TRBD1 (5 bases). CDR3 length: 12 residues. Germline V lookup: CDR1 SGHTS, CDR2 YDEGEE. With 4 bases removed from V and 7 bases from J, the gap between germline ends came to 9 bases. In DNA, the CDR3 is TGTGCCAGCAGCACGGGGGGGCAGCCCCAGCATTTT. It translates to CASSTGGQPQHF.

CDR3 sequence: CASSKSATNEKLFF. Written as DNA, the CDR3 is TGTGCCAGCAGCAAGAGTGCAACTAATGAAAAACTGTTTTTT. The chain uses TRBV13 and TRBJ1-4; no definite D call. CDR1 and CDR2 from the germline V gene are PRHDT and FYEKMQ (reference sequence). Trimming left V 5 bases short and J 0 bases short, with 7 bases between. There are 14 residues in the CDR3.

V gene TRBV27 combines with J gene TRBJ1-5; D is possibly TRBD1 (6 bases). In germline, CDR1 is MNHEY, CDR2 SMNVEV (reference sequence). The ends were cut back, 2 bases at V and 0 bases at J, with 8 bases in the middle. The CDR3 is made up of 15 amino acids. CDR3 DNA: TGTGCCAGCAGTTTAGGACAGCGTAGCAATCAGCCCCAGCATTTT. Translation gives CASSLGQRSNQPQHF.

The CDR3 coding sequence is TGTGCCAGCAGTGACCAGACAGGGCAGGACGATGGCTACACCTTC. It translates to CASSDQTGQDDGYTF. The V and J genes are TRBV2 and TRBJ1-2; 7 bases are a match to TRBD1. The CDR3 extends over 15 amino acids. Germline V CDR1 and CDR2: SNHLY, FYNNEI. V trimming: 3 bases; J trimming: 6 bases; junction bases outside the gene matches: 10.

CDR3 loop: CASSLGRGLHNEQFF. The CDR3 nucleotides are TGTGCCAGCAGTTTAGGACGGGGACTTCATAATGAGCAGTTCTTC. V and J are TRBV27 and TRBJ2-1; D may be TRBD2 (6 bases). Trimming left V 2 bases short and J 7 bases short, with 15 bases between. Germline V gene sequence: CDR1 MNHEY, CDR2 SMNVEV (reference sequence). The CDR3 runs 15 residues.

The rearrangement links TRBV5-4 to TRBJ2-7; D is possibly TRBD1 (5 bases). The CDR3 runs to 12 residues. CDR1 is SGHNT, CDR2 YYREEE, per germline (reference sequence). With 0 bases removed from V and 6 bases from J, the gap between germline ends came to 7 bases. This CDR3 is CASSLEGSEQYF. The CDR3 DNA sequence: TGTGCCAGCAGCTTGGAGGGGTCCGAGCAGTACTTC.

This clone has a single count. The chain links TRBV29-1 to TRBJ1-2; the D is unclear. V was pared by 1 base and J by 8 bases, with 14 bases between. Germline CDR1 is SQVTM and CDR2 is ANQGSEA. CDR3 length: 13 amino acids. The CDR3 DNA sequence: TGCAGCGTTGAAGGCCCGGGAAATTTAGGCTACACCTTC. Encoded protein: CSVEGPGNLGYTF.

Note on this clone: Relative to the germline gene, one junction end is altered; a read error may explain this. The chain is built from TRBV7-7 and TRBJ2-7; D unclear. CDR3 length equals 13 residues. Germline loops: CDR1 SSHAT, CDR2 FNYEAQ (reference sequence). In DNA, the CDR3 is TGTGCTAGCAGCTTAGGGCCGTCCTACGAGCAGTACTTC. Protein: CASSLGPSYEQYF.

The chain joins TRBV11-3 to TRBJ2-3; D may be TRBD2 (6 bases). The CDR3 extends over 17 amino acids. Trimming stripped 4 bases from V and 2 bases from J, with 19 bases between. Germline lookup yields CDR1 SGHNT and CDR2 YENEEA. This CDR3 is CASSSGRGRGNTDTQYF. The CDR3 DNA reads TGTGCCAGCAGCTCCGGTCGCGGGCGGGGTAACACAGATACGCAGTATTTT.

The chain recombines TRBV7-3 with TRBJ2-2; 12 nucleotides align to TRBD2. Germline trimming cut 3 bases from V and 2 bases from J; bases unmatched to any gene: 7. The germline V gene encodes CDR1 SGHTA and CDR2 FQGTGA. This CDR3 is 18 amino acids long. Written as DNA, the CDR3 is TGTGCCAGCAGCTTGACTAGCGGGGGCTGGGGTAACACCGGGGAGCTGTTTTTT. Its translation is CASSLTSGGWGNTGELFF.

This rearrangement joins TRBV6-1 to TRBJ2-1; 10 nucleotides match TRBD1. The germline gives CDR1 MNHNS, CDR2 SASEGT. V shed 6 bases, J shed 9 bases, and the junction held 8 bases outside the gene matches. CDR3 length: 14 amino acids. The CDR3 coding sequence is TGTGCCAGCAGGGTAGGACAGGGGGGAGGTGAGCAGTTCTTC. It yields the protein CASRVGQGGGEQFF.

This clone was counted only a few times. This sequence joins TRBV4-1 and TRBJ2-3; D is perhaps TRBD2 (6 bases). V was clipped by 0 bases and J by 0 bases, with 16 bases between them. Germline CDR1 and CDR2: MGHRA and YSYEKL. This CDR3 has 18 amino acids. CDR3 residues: CASSQDRFGLTSTDTQYF. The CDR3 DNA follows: TGCGCCAGCAGCCAAGATAGGTTCGGACTAACTAGCACAGATACGCAGTATTTT.

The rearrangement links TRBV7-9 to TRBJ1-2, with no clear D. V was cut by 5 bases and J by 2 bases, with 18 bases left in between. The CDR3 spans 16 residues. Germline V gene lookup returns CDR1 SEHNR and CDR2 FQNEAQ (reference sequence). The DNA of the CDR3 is TGTGCCAGCAGCCCCTCACTCACGAGTCGGAACTATGGCTACACCTTC. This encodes CASSPSLTSRNYGYTF.

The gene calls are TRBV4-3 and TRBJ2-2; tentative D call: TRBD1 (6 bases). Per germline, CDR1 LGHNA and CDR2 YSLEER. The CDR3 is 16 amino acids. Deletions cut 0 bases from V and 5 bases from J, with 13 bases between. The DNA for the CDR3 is TGCGCCAGCAGCCAAGATCCTACAGGGCAGACCGGGGAGCTGTTTTTT. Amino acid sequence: CASSQDPTGQTGELFF.

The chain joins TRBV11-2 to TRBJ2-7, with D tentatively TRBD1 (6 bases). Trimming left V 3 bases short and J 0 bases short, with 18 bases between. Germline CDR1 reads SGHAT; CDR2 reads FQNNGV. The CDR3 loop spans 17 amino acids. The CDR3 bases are TGTGCCAGCAGCTTTCGTCTAGGCGCAGGGGCCTCCTACGAGCAGTACTTC. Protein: CASSFRLGAGASYEQYF.

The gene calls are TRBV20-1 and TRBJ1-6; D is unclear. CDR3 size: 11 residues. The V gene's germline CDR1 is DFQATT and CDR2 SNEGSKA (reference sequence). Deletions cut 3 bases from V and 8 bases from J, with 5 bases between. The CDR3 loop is CSARRDSPLHF. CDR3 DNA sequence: TGCAGTGCTAGGAGGGATTCACCCCTCCACTTT.

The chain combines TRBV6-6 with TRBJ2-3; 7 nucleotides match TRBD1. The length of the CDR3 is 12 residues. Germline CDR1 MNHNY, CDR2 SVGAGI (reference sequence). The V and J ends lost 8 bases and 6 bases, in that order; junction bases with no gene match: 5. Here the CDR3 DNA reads TGTGCCAGCGGGGACAGACGGGATACGCAGTATTTT. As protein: CASGDRRDTQYF.

The DNA for the CDR3 is TGTGCCATCAGTCCAGGGTCCAATGAGCAGTTCTTC. Residues: CAISPGSNEQFF. This rearrangement joins TRBV10-3 to TRBJ2-1, with a possible D match to TRBD1 (5 bases). Deletions cut 5 bases from V and 6 bases from J, with 8 bases between. CDR3 length equals 12 residues. Germline assignment: CDR1 ENHRY and CDR2 SYGVKD.

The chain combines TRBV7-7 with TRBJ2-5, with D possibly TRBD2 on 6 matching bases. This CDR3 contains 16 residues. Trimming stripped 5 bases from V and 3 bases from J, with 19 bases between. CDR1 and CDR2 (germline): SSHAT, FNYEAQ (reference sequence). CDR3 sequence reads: CASSPFWDWEKETQYF. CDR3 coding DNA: TGTGCCAGCAGCCCGTTCTGGGACTGGGAAAAAGAGACCCAGTACTTC. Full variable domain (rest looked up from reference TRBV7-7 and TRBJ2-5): GAGVSQSPRYKVTKRGQDVTLRCDPISSHATLYWYQQALGQGPEFLTYFNYEAQPDKSGLPSDRFSAERPEGSISTLTIQRTEQRDSAMYRCASSPFWDWEKETQYFGPGTRLLVL.

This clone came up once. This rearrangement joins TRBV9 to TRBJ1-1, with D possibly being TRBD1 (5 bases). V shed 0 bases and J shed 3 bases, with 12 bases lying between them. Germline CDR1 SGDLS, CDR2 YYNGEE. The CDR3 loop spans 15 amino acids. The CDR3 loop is CASSVGPEGHTEAFF. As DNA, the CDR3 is TGTGCCAGCAGCGTAGGCCCGGAGGGACACACTGAAGCTTTCTTT.

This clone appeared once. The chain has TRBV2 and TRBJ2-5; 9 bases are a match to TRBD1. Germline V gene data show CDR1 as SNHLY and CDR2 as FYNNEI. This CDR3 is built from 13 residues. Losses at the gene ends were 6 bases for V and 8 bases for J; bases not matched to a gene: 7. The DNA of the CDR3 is TGTGCCAGCAGCGACCGGGACAGGGCCACCCAGTACTTC. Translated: CASSDRDRATQYF.

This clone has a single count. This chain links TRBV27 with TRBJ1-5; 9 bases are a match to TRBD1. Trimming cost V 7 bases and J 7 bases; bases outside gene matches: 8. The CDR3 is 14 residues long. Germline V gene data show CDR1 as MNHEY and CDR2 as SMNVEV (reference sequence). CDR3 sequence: CASNPGTGRQPQHF. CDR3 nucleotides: TGTGCCAGCAATCCCGGGACAGGGAGACAGCCCCAGCATTTT.

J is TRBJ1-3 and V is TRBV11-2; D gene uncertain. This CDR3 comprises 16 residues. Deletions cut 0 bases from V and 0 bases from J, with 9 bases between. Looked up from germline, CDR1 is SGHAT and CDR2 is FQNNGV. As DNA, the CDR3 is TGTGCCAGCAGCTTAGATCTGGGCATCTCTGGAAACACCATATATTTT. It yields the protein CASSLDLGISGNTIYF.

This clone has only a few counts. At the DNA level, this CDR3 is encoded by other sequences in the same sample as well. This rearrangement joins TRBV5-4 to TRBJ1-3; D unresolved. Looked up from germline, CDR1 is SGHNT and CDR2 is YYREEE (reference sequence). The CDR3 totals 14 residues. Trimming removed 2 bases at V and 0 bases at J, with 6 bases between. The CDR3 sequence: CASSLDSSGNTIYF. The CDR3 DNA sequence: TGTGCCAGCAGCTTAGATAGCTCTGGAAACACCATATATTTT.